A selection of T cell receptor beta chains follows, all from one sample in a study of CD8 T cells in Susac syndrome. Each CDR3 protein is one row after TCRdb ran MiXCR on the immunoSEQ multiplex PCR reads. The profile shows 90,000 to 150,000 distinct CDR3 sequences, more than 85% of them singletons. Source material: CD4+ T cells from PBMCs. The source of these receptors is a human donor with multiple sclerosis. The CDR3 runs from the conserved cysteine through the conserved F or W. D genes are given only for firm matches. Clone size is given for some rows only: seen once, a few or many times, or a class if the clone is expanded.

TRBV3-1	.	TRBJ2-7	.	CASARSKEQYF	TGTGCCAGCGCCCGATCTAAGGAGCAGTACTTC
TRBV14	.	TRBJ2-1	.	CASSDGGKGRNEQFF	TGTGCCAGCAGCGACGGAGGGAAGGGCAGGAATGAGCAGTTCTTC
TRBV29-1	once	TRBJ2-5	.	CSVVLTGARETQYF	TGCAGCGTTGTATTAACGGGGGCCCGGGAGACCCAGTACTTC
TRBV5-1	.	TRBJ1-4	TRBD1	CASSFRGATNEKLFF	TGCGCCAGCAGCTTCAGGGGGGCAACTAATGAAAAACTGTTTTTT
TRBV4-2	.	TRBJ1-1	.	CASSQGSLGSKNTEAFF	TGTGCCAGCAGCCAAGGGTCGCTTGGATCCAAGAACACTGAAGCTTTCTTT
TRBV10-2	.	TRBJ1-5	.	CARSEGWNQPQHF	TGCGCCCGCTCGGAGGGTTGGAATCAGCCCCAGCATTTT
TRBV6-5	once	TRBJ1-3	TRBD1	CASSQGAPSGNTIYF	TGTGCCAGCAGTCAGGGGGCCCCCTCTGGAAACACCATATATTTT
TRBV7-2	.	TRBJ1-2	TRBD1	CASSHDLDRGEGYTF	TGTGCCAGCAGCCACGACCTTGACAGGGGTGAAGGCTACACCTTC
TRBV30	.	TRBJ1-1	.	CASTAQIQVNTEAFF	TGTGCTTCTACCGCCCAAATACAGGTGAACACTGAAGCTTTCTTT
TRBV3-1	.	TRBJ2-7	TRBD1	CASSQSDRGGGEQYF	TGTGCCAGCAGCCAAAGCGACAGGGGAGGTGGGGAGCAGTACTTC
TRBV20-1	.	TRBJ1-5	.	CSAVPGQPVNQPQHF	TGCAGTGCAGTCCCGGGACAACCTGTCAATCAGCCCCAGCATTTT
TRBV7-8	.	TRBJ2-5	.	CASRKQVQETQYF	TGTGCCAGCAGAAAACAGGTCCAAGAGACCCAGTACTTC
TRBV3-1	.	TRBJ2-1	TRBD2	CASSPRTSGYNEQFF	TGTGCCAGCAGCCCCCGGACTAGCGGGTACAATGAGCAGTTCTTC
TRBV2	.	TRBJ2-7	.	CASHRAFLKDEQYF	TGTGCCAGTCACAGGGCCTTTTTGAAAGACGAGCAGTACTTC
TRBV27	.	TRBJ2-7	.	CASSTDGAIYEQYF	TGTGCCAGCAGTACGGACGGAGCTATCTACGAGCAGTACTTC
TRBV6-6	.	TRBJ1-2	.	CASSYSKGDYGYTF	TGTGCCAGCAGTTACTCGAAAGGGGACTATGGCTACACCTTC
TRBV30	once	TRBJ2-7	.	CAWSSYDEQYF	TGTGCCTGGAGTAGTTACGACGAGCAGTACTTC
TRBV28	.	TRBJ1-1	TRBD1	CASSLKGGYAFF	TGTGCCAGCAGTTTAAAAGGGGGCTATGCTTTCTTT
TRBV6-2/TRBV6-3	.	TRBJ1-4	TRBD1	CASRLSGQGKKLFF	TGTGCCAGCAGACTTTCGGGACAGGGAAAAAAACTGTTTTTT
TRBV6-1	.	TRBJ1-6	.	CASRVPGLNSPLHF	TGTGCCAGCAGGGTACCGGGACTTAATTCACCCCTCCACTTT
TRBV7-9	.	TRBJ2-7	.	CASSVLSGSGGKYF	TGTGCCAGCAGCGTCCTTAGCGGCTCAGGGGGAAAGTACTTC